This TCR beta chain was observed in a study of patients and donors after allogeneic stem cell transplantation (dated by TCRdb to 2018 to 2021). Library prep was done by RT-PCR. TCRdb records NextSeq 550 as the sequencer. Clones were called with MiXCR by TCRdb after fastp trimmed the public reads at Q25, and only in-frame beta chains were retained. Entries are consolidated by CDR3 protein sequence, retaining the most common genes and DNA. The sample has about 960,000 distinct CDR3 sequences on record, about a sixth of them singletons. Jointly, the top ten make up about 6% of the sample. The CDR3 has 12 amino acids, counting the end cysteine and phenylalanine. The DNA shown is the 36-base CDR3, in frame from base 1. The trim is 0 bases for V and 5 bases for J, with a gap of 5 bases between the germline ends. The CDR1 and CDR2 encoded by the germline V gene are SGHVS and FQNEAQ. Remarks on this clonotype: The antigen this receptor binds is unknown. It has no much larger one-base neighbor in the sample; base qualities were not kept.

The source material was blood, either unsorted or a sorted T cell fraction (not recorded which). The clonotype comes from a human donor who was either an allogeneic HSCT recipient or a stem cell or donor lymphocyte infusion donor (not recorded which). It is not recorded whose cells these are; they may come from a transplant donor. The rearranged segments are TRBV7-8 and TRBJ2-7; the D gene cannot be named for sure. The CDR3 is CASSLALHEQYF. The DNA reads TGTGCCAGCAGCTTAGCGCTACACGAGCAGTACTTC.